There are a few counts of the clone carrying this TCR beta chain. CDR3 size: 13 residues. Trimming left V 0 bases short and J 1 base short, with 4 bases between. Germline V gene sequence: CDR1 SGHNT, CDR2 YYREEE (reference sequence). This sample is part of a study of cytomegalovirus exposure and HLA in healthy donors. Study details: The roughly 120 million unique TCR beta sequences, from about 170 million T cells, were found by an earlier analysis.

The PCR was carried out with 60 Vbeta primers and 13 Jbeta primers. The table came from immunoSEQ multiplex PCR; TCRdb's copy has only in-frame clones and leaves some out. The sample yields over 100,000 clones, around 9% seen once. Nominally healthy donors were sampled, though unrecorded immune exposures were likely. The receptor comes from a man aged 40-50 years in good health and CMV-seronegative. The V call is TRBV5-4, the J call TRBJ1-1; the D is unclear. The sample taken for sequencing was PBMCs. CDR3 protein: CASSLEANTEAFF. As DNA, the CDR3 is TGTGCCAGCAGCTTGGAAGCGAACACTGAAGCTTTCTTT.